Listed here is a single T cell receptor (beta chain). Its antigen is unknown. At one of its ends the junction is not consistent with the germline gene, which may arise from a read error. The data belong to a study of breast tumors, draining lymph nodes, adjacent tissues. Per germline, CDR1 SGHRS and CDR2 YFSETQ. The CDR3 sequence is 14 residues long. Samples came from axillary lymph nodes draining the breast cancer. Study-wide findings and caveats: That most tumor T cells come from lymph nodes remained unproven. Tumors had less TCR diversity than lymph nodes, more than nontumor tissue. Most tumor T cells seemingly derive from lymph node, then expand in tumor.

TCRdb called the multiplex PCR reads again in MiXCR, with one record for every CDR3 protein. The sample includes nearly 200,000 distinct CDR3 sequences, around a third seen only once; the top ten take around 4.4%. The sequenced material came from axillary lymph node tissue. This receptor was obtained from a female donor with breast cancer. Some clones in this sample may be carry-over from other donors' samples. The V call is TRBV5-1, the J call TRBJ2-5; D is ambiguous. Here the CDR3 reads CASSPLVGEDTQYF. CDR3 nucleotide sequence: TGCGCCAGCAGCCCCTTGGTGGGTGAAGACACCCAGTACTTC.